The source of this TCR beta chain is a study of blood T cell repertoires in COVID-19. The ends were cut back, 2 bases at V and 6 bases at J, with 8 bases in the middle. From germline, CDR1 is SGHVS and CDR2 FNYEAQ. The CDR3 has 12 residues. Repertoires were generated with immunoSEQ multiplex PCR, while TCRdb's copy carries only in-frame clones and drops some. The sample includes around 200,000 clones, 85% seen only once; the top ten take around 20%. Clinical history reported by participants formed the basis on which cohorts were assigned. This clonotype originated in a man aged 40-50 years who had recovered from COVID-19. The chain has TRBV7-6 and TRBJ2-7; D ambiguous. The sequencing input was PBMCs or T cells enriched from blood (not recorded which). The CDR3 DNA reads as TGTGCCAGCAGCTTACATGGGCTCGAGCAGTACTTC. This codes for CASSLHGLEQYF.